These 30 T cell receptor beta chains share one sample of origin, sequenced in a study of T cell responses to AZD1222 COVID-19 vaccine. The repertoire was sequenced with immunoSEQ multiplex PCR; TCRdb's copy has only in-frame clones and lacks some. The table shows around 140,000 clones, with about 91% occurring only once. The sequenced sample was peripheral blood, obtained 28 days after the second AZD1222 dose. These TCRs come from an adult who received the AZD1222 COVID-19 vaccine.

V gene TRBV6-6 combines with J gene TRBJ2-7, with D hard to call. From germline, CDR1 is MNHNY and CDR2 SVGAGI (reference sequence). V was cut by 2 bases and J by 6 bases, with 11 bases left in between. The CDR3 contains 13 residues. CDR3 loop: CASSYGLDREQYV. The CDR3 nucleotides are TGTGCCAGCAGTTACGGGCTAGACCGCGAGCAGTACGTC.

The CDR3 DNA is TGCAGCGTTGAATTAGGTTCATATGGCTACACCTTC. Translation: CSVELGSYGYTF. The V and J genes are TRBV29-1 and TRBJ1-2; no reliable D call. V was shortened by 2 bases and J by 5 bases, with 9 bases between the two germline ends. CDR3 length: 12 residues. In germline, CDR1 is SQVTM, CDR2 ANQGSEA.

DNA of the CDR3: TGTGCCAGCAGCCCTGGGGGGTATAGCAATCAGCCCCAGCATTTT. As protein: CASSPGGYSNQPQHF. The J gene is TRBJ1-5, the V gene TRBV7-9, with D possibly being TRBD1 (5 bases). This CDR3 contains 15 residues. V was shortened by 5 bases and J by 0 bases, with 11 bases between the two germline ends. Germline CDR1 is SEHNR and CDR2 is FQNEAQ (reference sequence).

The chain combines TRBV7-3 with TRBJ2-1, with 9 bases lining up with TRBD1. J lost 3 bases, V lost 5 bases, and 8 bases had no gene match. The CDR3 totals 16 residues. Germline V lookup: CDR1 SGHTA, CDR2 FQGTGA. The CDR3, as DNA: TGTGCCAGCAGCCCGTTATGGGGACAGGGCTACAATGAGCAGTTCTTC. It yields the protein CASSPLWGQGYNEQFF.

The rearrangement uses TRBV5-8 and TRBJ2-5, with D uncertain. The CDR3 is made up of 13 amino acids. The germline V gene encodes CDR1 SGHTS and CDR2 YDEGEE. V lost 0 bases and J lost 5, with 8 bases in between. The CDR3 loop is CASSLVYGETQYF. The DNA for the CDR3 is TGTGCCAGCAGCTTGGTTTATGGGGAGACCCAGTACTTC.

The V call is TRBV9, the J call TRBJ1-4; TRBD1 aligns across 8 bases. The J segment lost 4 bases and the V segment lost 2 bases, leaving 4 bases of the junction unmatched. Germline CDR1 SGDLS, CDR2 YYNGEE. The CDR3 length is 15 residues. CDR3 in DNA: TGTGCCAGCAGCGTGGGGACAGGTAGTAATGAAAAACTGTTTTTT. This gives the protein CASSVGTGSNEKLFF.

The chain's CDR3 is CSAKTGYGINQPQHF. CDR3 DNA: TGCAGCGCTAAAACAGGGTATGGGATCAATCAGCCCCAGCATTTT. This sequence joins TRBV29-1 and TRBJ1-5; D is possibly TRBD1 (6 bases). Germline V CDR1 and CDR2: SQVTM, ANQGSEA. The CDR3 is 15 residues long. The germline V and J ends were trimmed by 7 bases and 3 bases, with 19 bases remaining between them. The full variable domain, rest sourced from reference TRBV29-1 and TRBJ1-5, is SAVISQKPSRDICQRGTSLTIQCQVDSQVTMMFWYRQQPGQSLTLIATANQGSEATYESGFVIDKFPISRPNLTFSTLTVSNMSPEDSSIYLCSAKTGYGINQPQHFGDGTRLSIL.

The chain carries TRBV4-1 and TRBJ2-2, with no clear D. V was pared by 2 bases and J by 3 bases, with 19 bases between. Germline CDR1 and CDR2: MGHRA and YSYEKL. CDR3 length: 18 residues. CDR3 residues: CASSQLKTLLGDTGELFF. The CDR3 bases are TGCGCCAGCAGCCAACTAAAGACCCTGCTAGGAGACACCGGGGAGCTGTTTTTT.

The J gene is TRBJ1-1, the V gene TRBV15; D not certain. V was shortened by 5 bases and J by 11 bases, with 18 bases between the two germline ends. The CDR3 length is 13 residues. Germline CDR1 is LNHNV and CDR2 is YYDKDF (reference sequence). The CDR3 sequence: CATSDSGLLVAFF. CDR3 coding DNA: TGTGCCACCAGCGATTCAGGCCTTCTGGTGGCTTTCTTT. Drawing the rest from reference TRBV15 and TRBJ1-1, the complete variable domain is DAMVIQNPRYQVTQFGKPVTLSCSQTLNHNVMYWYQQKSSQAPKLLFHYYDKDFNNEADTPDNFQSRRPNTSFCFLDIRSPGLGDTAMYLCATSDSGLLVAFFGQGTRLTVV.

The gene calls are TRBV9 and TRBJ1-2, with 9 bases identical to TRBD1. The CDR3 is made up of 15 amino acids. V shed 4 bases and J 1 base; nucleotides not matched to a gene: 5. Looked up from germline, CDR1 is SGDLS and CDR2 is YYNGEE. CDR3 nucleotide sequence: TGTGCCAGCAGCCCCCGACAGGGGGATAACTATGGCTACACCTTC. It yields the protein CASSPRQGDNYGYTF.

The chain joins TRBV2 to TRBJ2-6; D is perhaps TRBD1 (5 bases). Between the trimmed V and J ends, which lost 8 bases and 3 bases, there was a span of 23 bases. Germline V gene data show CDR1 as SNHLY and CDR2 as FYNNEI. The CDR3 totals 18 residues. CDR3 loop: CASRWSTGRLGGANVLTF. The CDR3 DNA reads TGTGCCAGCCGATGGAGCACAGGCCGTTTGGGTGGGGCCAACGTCCTGACTTTC.

Here the CDR3 DNA reads TGTGCCAGTAGTGTTTTTTATGGCTACACCTTC. Translated: CASSVFYGYTF. The chain joins TRBV19 to TRBJ1-2; D ambiguous. The CDR3 is 11 residues long. Germline V gives CDR1 LNHDA, CDR2 SQIVND (reference sequence). The germline V and J ends were trimmed by 5 bases and 5 bases, with 6 bases remaining between them.

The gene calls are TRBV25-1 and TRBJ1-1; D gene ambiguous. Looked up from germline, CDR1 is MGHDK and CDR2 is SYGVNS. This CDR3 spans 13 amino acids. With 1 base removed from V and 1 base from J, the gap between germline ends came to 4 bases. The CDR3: CASSELGNTEAFF. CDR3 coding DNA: TGTGCCAGCAGTGAATTGGGGAACACTGAAGCTTTCTTT.

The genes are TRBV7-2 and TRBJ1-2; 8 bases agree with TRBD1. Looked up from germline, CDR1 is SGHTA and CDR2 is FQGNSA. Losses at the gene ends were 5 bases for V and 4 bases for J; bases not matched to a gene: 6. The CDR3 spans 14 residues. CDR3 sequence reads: CASSPGTGGYGYTF. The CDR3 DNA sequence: TGTGCCAGCAGCCCCGGGACAGGAGGCTATGGCTACACCTTC.

The CDR3 nucleotides are TGTGCCAGCAGCTCTCTCAGCGGGAGGGCCGTTAATGAGCAGTTCTTC. Protein sequence: CASSSLSGRAVNEQFF. The chain uses TRBV7-2 and TRBJ2-1, with 10 bases that match TRBD2. Germline V gene data show CDR1 as SGHTA and CDR2 as FQGNSA. J gave up 7 bases and V 4 bases, and 10 bases lay outside the gene matches. CDR3 length equals 16 residues.

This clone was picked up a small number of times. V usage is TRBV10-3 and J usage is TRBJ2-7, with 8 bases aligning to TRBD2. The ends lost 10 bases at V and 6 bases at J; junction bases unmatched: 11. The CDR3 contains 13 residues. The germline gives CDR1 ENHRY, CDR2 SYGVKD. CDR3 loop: CATEAAGGPEQYF. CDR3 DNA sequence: TGTGCCACCGAGGCGGCGGGAGGCCCCGAGCAGTACTTC.

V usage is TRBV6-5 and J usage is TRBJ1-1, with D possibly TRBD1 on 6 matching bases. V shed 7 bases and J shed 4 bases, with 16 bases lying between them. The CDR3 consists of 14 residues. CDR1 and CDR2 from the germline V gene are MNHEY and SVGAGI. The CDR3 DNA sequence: TGTGCCAGCAAGCGGGACAAGGTGAGCACTGAAGCTTTCTTT. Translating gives CASKRDKVSTEAFF.

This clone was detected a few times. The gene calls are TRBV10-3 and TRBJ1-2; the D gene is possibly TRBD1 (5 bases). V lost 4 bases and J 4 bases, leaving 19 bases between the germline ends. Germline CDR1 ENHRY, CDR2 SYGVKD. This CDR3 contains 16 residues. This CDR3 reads CAISGAGRDWGYGYTF. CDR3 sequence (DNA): TGTGCCATCAGTGGTGCGGGCAGGGATTGGGGCTATGGCTACACCTTC.

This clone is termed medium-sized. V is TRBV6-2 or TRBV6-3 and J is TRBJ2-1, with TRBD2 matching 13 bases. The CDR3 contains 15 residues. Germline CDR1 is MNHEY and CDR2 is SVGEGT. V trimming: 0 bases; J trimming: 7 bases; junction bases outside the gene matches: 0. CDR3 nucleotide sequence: TGTGCCAGCAGTTACTCACTAGCGGGAGGGAATGAGCAGTTCTTC. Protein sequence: CASSYSLAGGNEQFF.

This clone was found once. In DNA form, the CDR3 reads TGTGCCAGCAGTTTAAGTGCAGGACGGTTCTTC. Translated, it gives CASSLSAGRFF. The chain links TRBV12-3 or TRBV12-4 to TRBJ2-1, with D hard to call. V lost 2 bases to trimming and J lost 15 bases, with 11 bases between them. The CDR3 covers 11 residues.

This CDR3 is CASSPGGGSYNSPLHF. In DNA, the CDR3 is TGTGCCAGCAGCCCGGGGGGAGGATCCTATAATTCACCCCTCCACTTT. V usage is TRBV5-4 and J usage is TRBJ1-6; tentative D call: TRBD1 (5 bases). V lost 4 bases to trimming and J lost 1 base, with 12 bases between them. This CDR3 contains 16 residues. Per germline, CDR1 SGHNT and CDR2 YYREEE (reference sequence).

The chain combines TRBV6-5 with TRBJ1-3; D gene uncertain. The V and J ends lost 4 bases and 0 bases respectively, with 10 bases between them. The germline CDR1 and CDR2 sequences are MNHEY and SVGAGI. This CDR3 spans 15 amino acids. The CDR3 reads CASSFNPSSGNTIYF. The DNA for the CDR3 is TGTGCCAGCAGTTTTAATCCTAGCTCTGGAAACACCATATATTTT.

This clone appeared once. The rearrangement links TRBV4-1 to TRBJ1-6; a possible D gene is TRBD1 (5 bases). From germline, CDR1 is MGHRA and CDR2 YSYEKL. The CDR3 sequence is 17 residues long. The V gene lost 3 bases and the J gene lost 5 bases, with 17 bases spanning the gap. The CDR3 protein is CASSHSRDRFNNSPLHF. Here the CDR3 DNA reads TGCGCCAGCAGCCACAGCCGGGACCGCTTTAATAATTCACCCCTCCACTTT.

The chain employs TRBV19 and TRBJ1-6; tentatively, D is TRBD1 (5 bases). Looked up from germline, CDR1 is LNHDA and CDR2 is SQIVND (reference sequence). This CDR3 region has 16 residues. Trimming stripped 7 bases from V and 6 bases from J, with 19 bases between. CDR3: CASNFGDSRGNSPLHF. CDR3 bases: TGTGCCAGTAACTTCGGGGACTCCCGGGGTAATTCACCCCTCCACTTT.

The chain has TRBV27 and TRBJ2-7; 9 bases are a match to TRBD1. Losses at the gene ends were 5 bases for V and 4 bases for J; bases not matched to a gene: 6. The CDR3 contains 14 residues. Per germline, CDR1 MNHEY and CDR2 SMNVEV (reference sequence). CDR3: CASSPTGQGYEQYV. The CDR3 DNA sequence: TGTGCCAGCAGTCCTACGGGACAGGGTTACGAGCAGTACGTC.

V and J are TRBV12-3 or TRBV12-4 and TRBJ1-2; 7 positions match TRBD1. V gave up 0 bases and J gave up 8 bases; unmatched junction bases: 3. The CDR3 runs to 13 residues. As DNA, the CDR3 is TGTGCCAGCAGTTTAGCGCTGACAGGGGGCTACACCTTC. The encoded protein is CASSLALTGGYTF.

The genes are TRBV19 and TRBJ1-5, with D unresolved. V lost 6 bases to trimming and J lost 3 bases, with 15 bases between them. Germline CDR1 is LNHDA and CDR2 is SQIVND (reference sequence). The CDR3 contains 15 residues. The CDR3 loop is CASRWSMEINQPQHF. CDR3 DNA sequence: TGTGCCAGTAGGTGGTCGATGGAGATCAATCAGCCCCAGCATTTT.

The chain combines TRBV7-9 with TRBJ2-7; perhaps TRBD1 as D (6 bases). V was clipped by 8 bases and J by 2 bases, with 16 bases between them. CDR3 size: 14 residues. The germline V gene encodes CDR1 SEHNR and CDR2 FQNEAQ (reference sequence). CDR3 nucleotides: TGTGCCAGCCGTAGACAGGAATCTCCCTACGAGCAGTACTTC. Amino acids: CASRRQESPYEQYF.

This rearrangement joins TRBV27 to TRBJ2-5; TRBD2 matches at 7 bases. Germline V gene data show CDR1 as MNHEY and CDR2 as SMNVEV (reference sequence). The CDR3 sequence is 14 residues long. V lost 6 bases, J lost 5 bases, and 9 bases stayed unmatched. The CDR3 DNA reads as TGTGCCAGCAGCTCACCGGGACTACAGGAGACCCAGTACTTC. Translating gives CASSSPGLQETQYF.

The CDR3 loop reads CASSPTRETQYF. CDR3 DNA sequence: TGTGCCAGCAGCCCGACAAGGGAGACCCAGTACTTC. This chain joins TRBV14 and TRBJ2-5; no firm D call. V lost 4 bases and J 5 bases, leaving 8 bases between the germline ends. This CDR3 spans 12 amino acids. CDR1 is SGHDN, CDR2 FVKESK, per germline.